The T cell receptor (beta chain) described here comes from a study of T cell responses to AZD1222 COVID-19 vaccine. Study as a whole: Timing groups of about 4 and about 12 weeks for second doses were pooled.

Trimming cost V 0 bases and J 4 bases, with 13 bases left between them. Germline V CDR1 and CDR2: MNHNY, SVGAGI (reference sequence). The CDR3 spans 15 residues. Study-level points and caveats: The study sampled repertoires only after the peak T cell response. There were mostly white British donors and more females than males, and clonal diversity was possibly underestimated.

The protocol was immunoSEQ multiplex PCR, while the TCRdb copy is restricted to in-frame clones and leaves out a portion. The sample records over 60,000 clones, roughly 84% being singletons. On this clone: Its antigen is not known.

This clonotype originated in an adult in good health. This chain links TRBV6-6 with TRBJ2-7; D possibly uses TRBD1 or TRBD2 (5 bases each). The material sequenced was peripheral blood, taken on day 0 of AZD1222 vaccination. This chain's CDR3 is CASSYSIPREYEQYF. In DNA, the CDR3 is TGTGCCAGCAGTTACTCTATCCCCAGGGAGTACGAGCAGTACTTC.